This TCR beta chain was recorded in a study of T cell responses to AZD1222 COVID-19 vaccine listed by TCRdb under 2021. Describing the broader study: AZD1222 recipients whose second dose came at about 4 weeks and those whose second dose came at about 12 weeks were combined into one group, since spike-specific TCR depth and breadth did not differ between the two schedules. A total of 233 trial participants underwent TCR sequencing, of whom around 200 received two doses of AZD1222 and about 26 received two doses of the MenACWY control vaccine. Trial participants were enrolled by age into 18-55, 56-69 and 70-plus year subgroups, with approximately 160, 26 and 62 TCR-sequenced participants respectively. The investigation overall reported the following: The whole spike protein was spanned by vaccine-associated CD4 TCRs, and dominant responses were seen in regions 160-218 and 743-854. Conclusions about previously exposed vaccinees are limited because only six or seven AZD1222 recipients were SARS-CoV-2 seropositive at baseline. In the small 56-69-year group, the increase in depth fell short of significance, most likely because of low power. After two AZD1222 doses, spike-specific TCR breadth and depth were significantly higher than at day 0 and than in MenACWY recipients. Reportedly, almost half of the unique spike-specific TCRs recognized epitopes lying outside the regions that are mutated in the B.1.351 and B.1.1.7 variants. Participants were mostly white British and included more females than males, and it was suggested by the authors that clonal diversity may have been underestimated. Because no day 14 peak-response samples were available, repertoires were characterized only after the peak T cell response.

About this clone: There is no known antigen for this receptor. Nothing much larger sits one base from this clone, and base qualities are not available.

The CDR3 regions of human TCRbeta chains were analyzed by immunosequencing. The study's processing was this. TCRs in the repertoires were matched against a reference library of SARS-CoV-2-specific TCRs that had been generated with the MIRA antigen-specificity platform. Breadth meant the fraction of unique TCRs that were SARS-CoV-2-associated, whereas depth meant the fraction of total T cells that were SARS-CoV-2-associated. Using the MIRA data, every spike-specific TCR was mapped to the spike region that the TCR reacted to and assigned to either a CD4 or a CD8 class. Log10-transformed breadth and depth values were compared by one-way ANOVA with Sidak's multiple comparisons tests. In TCRdb, the immuneACCESS table is reduced to in-frame sequences with V and J assigned. These tables do not hold every clone; where another copy was compared, an unresolved V gene accounts for under half, and the others remain unexplained. The V and J calls and clone size were taken over from that table, and D and trimming were inferred from the DNA. This sample comprises fewer than 300,000 clones, approximately 95% of them detected only once. The top ten clones comprise 0.5% to 0.65% of the sample.

According to the study, the label for this sample's time point signals: baseline before first vaccination. Samples from vaccinated people were obtained from the UK trials COV001 and COV002, which included a single-blind randomized controlled phase 2/3 trial of AZD1222 (ChAdOx1 nCoV-19) in healthy adults. Trial participant PBMC samples were collected at day 0 and day 28 after the second dose for TCRbeta chain sequencing. The TCR was taken from an adult in good health. The material sequenced was peripheral blood, taken on day 0 of AZD1222 vaccination.

The DNA sequence follows: TGTGCCAGTAACCCGGGAAATTCACCCCTCCACTTT. This encodes CASNPGNSPLHF. This chain joins TRBV19 to TRBJ1-6; the D gene is not confidently resolved. Looking up the germline V gene (reference sequence) yields CDR1 LNHDA and CDR2 SQIVND. V sheds 7 bases and J sheds 7 bases, leaving 8 bases between their ends. From the cysteine through the phenylalanine, the CDR3 covers 12 amino acids. Just the 36-base CDR3 DNA is kept, in frame starting at base 1.